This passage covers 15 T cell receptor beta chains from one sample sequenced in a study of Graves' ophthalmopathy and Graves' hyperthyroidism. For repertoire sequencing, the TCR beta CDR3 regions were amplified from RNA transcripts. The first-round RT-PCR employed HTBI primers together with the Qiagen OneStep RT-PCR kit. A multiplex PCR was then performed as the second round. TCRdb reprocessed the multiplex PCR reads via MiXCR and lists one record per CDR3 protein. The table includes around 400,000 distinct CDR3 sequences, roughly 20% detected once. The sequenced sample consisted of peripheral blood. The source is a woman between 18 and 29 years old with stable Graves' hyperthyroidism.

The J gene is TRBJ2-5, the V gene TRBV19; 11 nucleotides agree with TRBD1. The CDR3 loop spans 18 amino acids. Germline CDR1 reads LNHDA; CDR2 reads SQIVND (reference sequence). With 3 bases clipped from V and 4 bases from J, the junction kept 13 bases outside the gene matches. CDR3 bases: TGTGCCAGTAGTATTAGGACAGGGGGCTGGTTGCAGTTAGAGACCCAGTACTTC. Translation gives CASSIRTGGWLQLETQYF. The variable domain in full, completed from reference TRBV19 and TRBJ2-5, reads DGGITQSPKYLFRKEGQNVTLSCEQNLNHDAMYWYRQDPGQGLRLIYYSQIVNDFQKGDIAEGYSVSREKKESFPLTVTSAQKNPTAFYLCASSIRTGGWLQLETQYFGPGTRLLVL.

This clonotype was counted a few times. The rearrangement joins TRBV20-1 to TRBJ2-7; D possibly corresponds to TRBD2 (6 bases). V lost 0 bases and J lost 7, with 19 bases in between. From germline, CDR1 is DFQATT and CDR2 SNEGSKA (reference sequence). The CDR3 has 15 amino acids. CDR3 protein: CSARDPTSQIQEQYF. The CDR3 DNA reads TGCAGTGCTAGAGATCCCACTAGCCAAATTCAGGAGCAGTACTTC.

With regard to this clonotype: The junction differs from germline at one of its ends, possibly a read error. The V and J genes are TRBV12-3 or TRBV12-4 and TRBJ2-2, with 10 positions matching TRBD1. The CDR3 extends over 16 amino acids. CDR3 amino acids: CASRVTGGGYTGELVF. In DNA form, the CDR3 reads TGTGCCAGCAGGGTGACAGGGGGCGGCTACACCGGGGAGCTGGTTTTT.

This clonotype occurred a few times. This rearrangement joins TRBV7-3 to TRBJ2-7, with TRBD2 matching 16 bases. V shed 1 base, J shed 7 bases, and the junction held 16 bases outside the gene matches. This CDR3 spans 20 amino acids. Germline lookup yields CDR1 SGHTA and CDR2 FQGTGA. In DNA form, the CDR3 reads TGTGCCAGCAGCTTAAAACCGGGACTAGCGGGAGGGGGCCCCAGAGTGGAGCAGTACTTC. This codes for CASSLKPGLAGGGPRVEQYF.

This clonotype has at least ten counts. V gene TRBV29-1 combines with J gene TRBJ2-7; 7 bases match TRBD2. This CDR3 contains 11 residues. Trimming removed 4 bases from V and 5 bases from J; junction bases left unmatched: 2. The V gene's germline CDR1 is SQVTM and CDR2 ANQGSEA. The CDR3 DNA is TGCAGCGTTGGGCTAGCGGACGAGCAGTACTTC. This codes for CSVGLADEQYF.

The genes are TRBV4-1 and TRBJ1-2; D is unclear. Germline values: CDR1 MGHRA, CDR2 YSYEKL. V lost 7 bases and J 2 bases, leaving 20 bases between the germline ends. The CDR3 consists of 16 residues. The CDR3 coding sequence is TGCGCCAGCATCCCTCTAACTAGAGGGCCCAACTATGGCTACACCTTC. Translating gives CASIPLTRGPNYGYTF.

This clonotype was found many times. Written as DNA, the CDR3 is TGTGCCAGCAGTTTACAGGGGGTTTTGTCTGGGGCCAACGTCCTGACTTTC. Protein product: CASSLQGVLSGANVLTF. The chain couples TRBV27 to TRBJ2-6, with 7 bases aligning to TRBD1. The length of the CDR3 is 17 residues. V lost 2 bases to trimming and J lost 1 base; unmatched junction nucleotides: 5. The germline V gene encodes CDR1 MNHEY and CDR2 SMNVEV (reference sequence).

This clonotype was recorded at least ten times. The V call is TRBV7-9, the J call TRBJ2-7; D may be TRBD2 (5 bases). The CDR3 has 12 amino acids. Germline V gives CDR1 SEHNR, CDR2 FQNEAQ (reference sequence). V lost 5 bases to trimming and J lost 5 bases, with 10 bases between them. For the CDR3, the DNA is TGTGCCAGCAGCAGGATGAGGGACGAGCAGTACTTC. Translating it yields CASSRMRDEQYF.

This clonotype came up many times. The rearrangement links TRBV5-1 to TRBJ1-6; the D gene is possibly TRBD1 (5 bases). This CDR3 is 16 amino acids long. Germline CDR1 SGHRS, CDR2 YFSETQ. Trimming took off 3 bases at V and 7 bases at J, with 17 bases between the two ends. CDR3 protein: CASSSGPVEGNSPLHF. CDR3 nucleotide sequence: TGCGCCAGCAGCTCGGGACCGGTTGAGGGAAATTCACCCCTCCACTTT.

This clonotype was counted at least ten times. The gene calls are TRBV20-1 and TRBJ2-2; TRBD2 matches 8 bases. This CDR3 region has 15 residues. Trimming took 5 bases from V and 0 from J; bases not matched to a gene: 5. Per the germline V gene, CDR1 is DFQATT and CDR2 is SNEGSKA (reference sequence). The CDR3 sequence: CSALRLATNTGELFF. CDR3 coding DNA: TGCAGTGCTTTGAGACTAGCGACGAACACCGGGGAGCTGTTTTTT.

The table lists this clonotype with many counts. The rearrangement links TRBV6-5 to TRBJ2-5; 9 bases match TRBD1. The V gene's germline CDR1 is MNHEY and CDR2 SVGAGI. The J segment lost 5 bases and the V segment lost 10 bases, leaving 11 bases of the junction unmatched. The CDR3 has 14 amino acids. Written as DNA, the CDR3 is TGTGCCACCATACGAGGACAGGGGTCGGAGACCCAGTACTTC. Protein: CATIRGQGSETQYF.

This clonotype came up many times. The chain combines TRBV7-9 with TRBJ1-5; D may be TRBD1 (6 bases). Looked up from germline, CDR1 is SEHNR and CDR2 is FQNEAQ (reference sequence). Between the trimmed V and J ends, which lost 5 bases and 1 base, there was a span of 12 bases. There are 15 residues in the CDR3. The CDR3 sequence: CASSRDNWSNQPQHF. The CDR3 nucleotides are TGTGCCAGCAGCAGGGACAATTGGAGCAATCAGCCCCAGCATTTT.

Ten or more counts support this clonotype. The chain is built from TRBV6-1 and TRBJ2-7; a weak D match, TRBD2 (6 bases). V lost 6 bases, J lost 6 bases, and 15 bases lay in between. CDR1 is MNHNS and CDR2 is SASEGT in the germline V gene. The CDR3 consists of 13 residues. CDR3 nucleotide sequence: TGTGCCAGCAGCCCCCGGCTAGCGTTCGAGCAGTACTTC. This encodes CASSPRLAFEQYF.

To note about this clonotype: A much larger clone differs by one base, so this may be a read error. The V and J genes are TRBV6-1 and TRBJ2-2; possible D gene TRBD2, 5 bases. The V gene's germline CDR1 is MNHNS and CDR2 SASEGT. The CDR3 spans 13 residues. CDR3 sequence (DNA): TGTGCCAGAATTGATGAAAACACCGGGGAGCTGTGTTTT. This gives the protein CARIDENTGELCF.

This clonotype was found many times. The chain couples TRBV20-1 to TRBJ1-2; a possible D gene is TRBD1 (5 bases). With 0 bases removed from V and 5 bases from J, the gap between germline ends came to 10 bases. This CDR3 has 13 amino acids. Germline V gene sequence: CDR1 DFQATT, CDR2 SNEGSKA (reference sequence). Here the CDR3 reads CSARDRGWYGYTF. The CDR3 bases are TGCAGTGCTAGAGATCGGGGCTGGTATGGCTACACCTTC.